The 3 T cell receptor beta chains reported below all come from one sample, sequenced in a study of cytotoxic CD8 clonotypes in ibrutinib-treated CLL. Sequenced by immunoSEQ multiplex PCR; TCRdb stores in-frame clones only, minus some. Here the sample spans about 130,000 clones, approximately 85% being singletons. The starting material was PBMCs, obtained after 24 months of ibrutinib treatment. These receptors came from a human donor with chronic lymphocytic leukemia.

The gene calls are TRBV4-1 and TRBJ2-5, with TRBD2 matching over 8 bases. CDR1 is MGHRA and CDR2 is YSYEKL in the germline V gene. This CDR3 has 13 amino acids. The J segment lost 5 bases and the V segment lost 6 bases, leaving 5 bases of the junction unmatched. The CDR3 coding sequence is TGCGCCAGCAGTCGGGGGGGGATTGAGACCCAGTACTTC. Protein sequence: CASSRGGIETQYF.

The chain uses TRBV27 and TRBJ1-1; possibly TRBD1 for D (5 bases). The CDR3 consists of 13 residues. Germline assignment: CDR1 MNHEY and CDR2 SMNVEV (reference sequence). Deletions cut 3 bases from V and 1 base from J, with 6 bases between. The CDR3 DNA is TGTGCCAGCAGTTTGGGGGGGAACACTGAAGCTTTCTTT. This translates into CASSLGGNTEAFF.

This clone was counted between two and nine times. The chain combines TRBV30 with TRBJ2-7, with 14 bases identical to TRBD2. The CDR3 length is 15 residues. Germline V lookup: CDR1 GTSNPN, CDR2 SVGIG (reference sequence). J lost 7 bases, V lost 3 bases, and 8 bases had no gene match. This chain's CDR3 is CAWRRGLAGAREQYF. CDR3 nucleotide sequence: TGTGCCTGGAGGAGGGGACTAGCGGGGGCCCGGGAGCAGTACTTC.